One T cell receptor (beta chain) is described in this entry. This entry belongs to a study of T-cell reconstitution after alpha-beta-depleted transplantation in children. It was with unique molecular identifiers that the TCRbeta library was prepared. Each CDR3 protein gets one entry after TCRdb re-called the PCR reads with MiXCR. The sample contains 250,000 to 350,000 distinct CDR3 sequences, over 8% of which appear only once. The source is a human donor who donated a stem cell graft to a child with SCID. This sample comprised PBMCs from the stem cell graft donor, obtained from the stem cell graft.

The CDR3 sequence: CASRVGASTDTQYF. The CDR3 nucleotides are TGTGCCAGCAGGGTCGGGGCTAGCACAGATACGCAGTATTTT. The chain joins TRBV12-3 or TRBV12-4 to TRBJ2-3; D might be TRBD1 or TRBD2, each matching 5 bases. There are 14 residues in the CDR3. V lost 6 bases and J lost 0, with 10 bases in between.